This entry lists 11 T cell receptor beta chains sequenced from one sample in a study of T cells in Graves' hyperthyroidism and ophthalmopathy. Amplified regions were TCR beta CDR3 sequences from RNA transcripts. When the TCR CDR3 underwent first-round RT-PCR, the HTBI primer set was used. TCRdb re-derived calls from the multiplex PCR reads in MiXCR, one entry per CDR3 protein. The data show a few hundred thousand distinct CDR3 sequences, 13% seen once. Source material: blood. These receptors all come from a man aged 25 to 45 with Graves' hyperthyroidism that later progressed to Graves' ophthalmopathy.

The chain recombines TRBV28 with TRBJ1-4; the match to TRBD1 covers 9 bases. Trimming cost V 2 bases and J 10 bases; bases outside gene matches: 8. CDR1 and CDR2 (germline): MDHEN, SYDVKM. This CDR3 region has 15 residues. The CDR3: CASSLAGQGGGKLFF. The CDR3 DNA reads as TGTGCCAGCAGTTTAGCGGGACAGGGAGGCGGAAAACTGTTTTTT.

This clonotype showed up many times. The CDR3 DNA is TGTGCCAGCAGCGCCTCGACAGGGGTGGGGGATAGCAATCAGCCCCAGCATTTT. Translating gives CASSASTGVGDSNQPQHF. The J gene is TRBJ1-5, the V gene TRBV7-9; 8 bases are shared with TRBD1. This CDR3 is 18 amino acids long. The V and J ends lost 5 bases and 0 bases, in that order; junction bases with no gene match: 12. Germline CDR1 SEHNR, CDR2 FQNEAQ (reference sequence).

This clonotype was observed at least ten times. The V and J genes are TRBV28 and TRBJ1-6, with 7 bases matching TRBD1. V gave up 3 bases and J gave up 8 bases; unmatched junction bases: 7. This CDR3 comprises 15 residues. The germline CDR1 and CDR2 sequences are MDHEN and SYDVKM. The CDR3 spells CASSLVRRGDSPLHF. CDR3 nucleotide sequence: TGTGCCAGCAGTTTGGTCCGCAGGGGGGATTCACCCCTCCACTTT.

This clonotype showed up many times. The chain has TRBV11-2 and TRBJ1-1; TRBD1 might be the D (6 bases). This CDR3 is built from 14 residues. Germline CDR1 and CDR2: SGHAT and FQNNGV. Trimming removed 2 bases at V and 6 bases at J, with 13 bases between. CDR3 in amino acids: CASSLFGQRPEAFF. The CDR3 nucleotides read TGTGCCAGCAGCTTATTTGGACAGAGGCCTGAAGCTTTCTTT. Supplemented by reference TRBV11-2 and TRBJ1-1, the full variable domain reads EAGVAQSPRYKIIEKRQSVAFWCNPISGHATLYWYQQILGQGPKLLIQFQNNGVVDDSQLPKDRFSAERLKGVDSTLKIQPAKLEDSAVYLCASSLFGQRPEAFFGQGTRLTVV.

Concerning this clonotype itself: Since a much larger clone is just one base distant, this may be a read error. The chain couples TRBV12-3 or TRBV12-4 to TRBJ1-2; 7 bases fit TRBD1. CDR3 length: 12 amino acids. V lost 8 bases and J lost 4; bases outside the gene matches: 4. This CDR3 is CASRDSCYGYTF. The CDR3 DNA sequence: TGTGCCAGCCGGGACAGTTGCTATGGCTACACCTTC.

This clonotype was seen only a few times. The chain has TRBV7-9 and TRBJ1-3, with 8 bases lining up with TRBD1. V lost 5 bases and J lost 0; bases outside the gene matches: 6. Germline V gives CDR1 SEHNR, CDR2 FQNEAQ (reference sequence). This CDR3 spans 16 amino acids. The CDR3 loop is CASSIWTGPSGNTIYF. The CDR3 nucleotides are TGTGCCAGCAGCATCTGGACAGGGCCCTCTGGAAACACCATATATTTT.

This clonotype has ten or more counts. The J gene is TRBJ2-7, the V gene TRBV30; the D call may be TRBD1 or TRBD2 (6 bases each). V lost 0 bases to trimming and J lost 6 bases, with 12 bases between them. Germline V lookup: CDR1 GTSNPN, CDR2 SVGIG (reference sequence). The CDR3 runs 13 residues. The CDR3 is CAWSVGGPGEQYF. The CDR3 DNA reads as TGTGCCTGGAGTGTTGGGGGGCCGGGCGAGCAGTACTTC.

This clonotype was recorded at least ten times. The chain combines TRBV12-3 or TRBV12-4 with TRBJ2-2, with 8 positions matching TRBD1. The CDR3 covers 15 residues. V lost 3 bases, J lost 4 bases, and 4 bases stayed unmatched. The CDR3 protein is CASSFQDRVTGELFF. CDR3 sequence (DNA): TGTGCCAGCAGTTTCCAGGACAGGGTCACCGGGGAGCTGTTTTTT.

This clonotype showed up just a few times. The chain recombines TRBV19 with TRBJ1-5, with a weak D call TRBD1 (5 bases). Germline loops: CDR1 LNHDA, CDR2 SQIVND (reference sequence). V shed 4 bases and J shed 3 bases, with 10 bases lying between them. The CDR3 consists of 14 residues. The CDR3: CASSTGAPNQPQHF. The CDR3, as DNA: TGTGCCAGTAGTACTGGGGCCCCCAATCAGCCCCAGCATTTT.

This clonotype has a handful of counts. The CDR3 reads CATSDLMSGGADTQYF. CDR3 coding DNA: TGTGCCACCAGTGATTTGATGTCAGGGGGCGCAGATACGCAGTATTTT. This chain connects TRBV24-1 to TRBJ2-3; 8 nucleotides align to TRBD1. J lost 4 bases, V lost 0 bases, and 5 bases had no gene match. This CDR3 is built from 16 residues. Germline CDR1 is KGHDR and CDR2 is SFDVKD.

This clonotype has more than one count but fewer than ten. The chain employs TRBV7-2 and TRBJ2-1, with a weak D call TRBD2 (6 bases). From germline, CDR1 is SGHTA and CDR2 FQGNSA. This CDR3 is built from 14 residues. V was shortened by 3 bases and J by 7 bases, with 13 bases between the two germline ends. CDR3 sequence: CASSLTAGWNEQFF. The DNA of the CDR3 is TGTGCCAGCAGCTTGACCGCGGGGTGGAATGAGCAGTTCTTC. The variable domain in full, with the rest retrieved from reference TRBV7-2 and TRBJ2-1, is GAGVSQSPSNKVTEKGKDVELRCDPISGHTALYWYRQSLGQGLEFLIYFQGNSAPDKSGLPSDRFSAERTGGSVSTLTIQRTQQEDSAVYLCASSLTAGWNEQFFGPGTRLTVL.